This T cell receptor (beta chain) was sequenced in a study of cytomegalovirus exposure and HLA in healthy donors. Trimming shortened V by 9 bases and J by 1 base, and 14 bases separated the two germline ends. The germline V gene has CDR1 MNHEY and CDR2 SVGAGI. CDR3 length: 14 amino acids. With 60 Vbeta and 13 Jbeta primers, the PCR was carried out. Here immunoSEQ multiplex PCR was the method, and the copy in TCRdb shows in-frame clones only, minus some. Here the sample spans 150,000 to 200,000 clones, 75% to 90% being singletons. V gene TRBV6-5 combines with J gene TRBJ2-3; possibly TRBD2 for D (7 bases). Sample: PBMCs. This receptor was taken from a man in his fifties or sixties in good health and CMV-seronegative. CDR3 in DNA: TGTGCCAGTTGGCGGGGGCTCCGCACAGATACGCAGTATTTT. The encoded protein is CASWRGLRTDTQYF.